This TCR beta chain derives from a study of cytomegalovirus exposure and HLA in healthy donors. For the study at large: Clustering assigned 70% to 90% of the roughly 370 genotyped donors to the Caucasian-associated ancestry cluster.

Findings and caveats of the study: For most TCR sequences rarity was the rule, although some public TCRs occurred in many donors. Most TCR beta V segments were productive about 90% or about 30% of the time in an earlier analysis.

Germline V lookup: CDR1 SNHLY, CDR2 FYNNEI. V trimming: 5 bases; J trimming: 2 bases; junction bases outside the gene matches: 3. The CDR3 extends over 15 amino acids. Vbeta (60) and Jbeta (13) primers were used in the PCR. Repertoires were generated with immunoSEQ multiplex PCR, while TCRdb's copy carries only in-frame clones and drops some. The sample consists of about 94,000 clones, around four fifths of them appearing once. Donors were ostensibly healthy at sampling, although undocumented immune exposures were probable. This clone was observed a handful of times. What it recognizes is unknown. Sequencing used PBMCs. This clonotype was obtained from a man aged 40-49 years in good health and CMV-seropositive. This chain links TRBV2 with TRBJ2-6, with 7 bases that match TRBD1. The CDR3 protein is CASSYRGAGANVLTF. The DNA for the CDR3 is TGTGCCAGCAGTTACAGGGGTGCTGGGGCCAACGTCCTGACTTTC.